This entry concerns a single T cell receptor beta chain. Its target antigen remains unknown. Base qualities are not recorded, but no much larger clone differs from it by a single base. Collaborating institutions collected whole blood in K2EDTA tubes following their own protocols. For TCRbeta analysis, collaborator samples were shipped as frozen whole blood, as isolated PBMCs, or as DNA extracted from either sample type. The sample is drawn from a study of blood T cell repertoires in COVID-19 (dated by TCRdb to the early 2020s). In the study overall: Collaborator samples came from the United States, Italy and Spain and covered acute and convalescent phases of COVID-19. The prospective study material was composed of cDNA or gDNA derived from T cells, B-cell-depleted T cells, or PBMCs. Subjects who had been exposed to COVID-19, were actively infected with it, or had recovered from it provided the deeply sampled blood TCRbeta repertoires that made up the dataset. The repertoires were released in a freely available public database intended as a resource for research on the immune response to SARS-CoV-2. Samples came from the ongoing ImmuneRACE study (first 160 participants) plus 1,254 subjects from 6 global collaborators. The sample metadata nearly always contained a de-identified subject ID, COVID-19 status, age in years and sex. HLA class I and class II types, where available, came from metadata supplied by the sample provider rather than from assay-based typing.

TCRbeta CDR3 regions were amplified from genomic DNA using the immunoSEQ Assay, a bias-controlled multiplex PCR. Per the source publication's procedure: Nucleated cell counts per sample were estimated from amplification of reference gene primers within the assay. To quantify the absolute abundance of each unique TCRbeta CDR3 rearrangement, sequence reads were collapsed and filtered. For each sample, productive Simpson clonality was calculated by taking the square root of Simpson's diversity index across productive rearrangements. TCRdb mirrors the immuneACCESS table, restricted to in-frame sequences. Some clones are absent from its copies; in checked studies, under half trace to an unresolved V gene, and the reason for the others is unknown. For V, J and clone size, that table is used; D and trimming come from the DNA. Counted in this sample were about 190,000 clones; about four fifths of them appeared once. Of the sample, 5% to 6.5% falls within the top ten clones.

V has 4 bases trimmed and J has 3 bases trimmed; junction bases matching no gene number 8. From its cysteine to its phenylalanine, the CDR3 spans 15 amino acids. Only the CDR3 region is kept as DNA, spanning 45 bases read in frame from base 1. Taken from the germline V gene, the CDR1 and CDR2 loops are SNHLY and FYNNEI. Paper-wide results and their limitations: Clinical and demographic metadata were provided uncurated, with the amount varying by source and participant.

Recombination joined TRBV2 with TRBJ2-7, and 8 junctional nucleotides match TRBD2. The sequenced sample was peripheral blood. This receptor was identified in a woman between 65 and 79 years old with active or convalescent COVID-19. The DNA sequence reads TGTGCCAGCAGTGGCCAGGTAGCGGGATACTACGAGCAGTACTTC. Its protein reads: CASSGQVAGYYEQYF.